These T cell receptor beta chains were read from a single sample in a study of Graves' ophthalmopathy and Graves' hyperthyroidism. TCRdb reanalysed the multiplex PCR reads using MiXCR and keeps one entry per CDR3 protein. The table lists some 350,000 distinct CDR3 sequences, 17% of them singletons. Input material: peripheral blood. The receptor set was obtained from an adult woman with stable Graves' hyperthyroidism. Both conserved end residues are part of each CDR3. Each record gives: J gene, D gene, clone size, V gene, CDR3 DNA, CDR3 protein. The D gene is left open where the match is weak. Part of the rows lack a size; the others show once, few, many or a class for expanded clones.

TRBJ1-2,-,many,TRBV6-1,TGTGCCAGCAGTCTTGGACAGATCTATGGCTACACCTTC,CASSLGQIYGYTF
TRBJ1-3,TRBD1,-,TRBV11-2,TGTGCCAGCAGCTTAACAGGGGCCAGCTCTGGAAACACCATATATTTT,CASSLTGASSGNTIYF
TRBJ2-7,TRBD2,many,TRBV27,TGTGCCAGCAGACAAAGTGCGGGAGTTAGCCCCGAGCAGTACTTC,CASRQSAGVSPEQYF
TRBJ2-5,TRBD2,many,TRBV7-8,TGTGCCAGCAGCTTACTAGCGGGGGGGGAGGAGACCCAGTACTTC,CASSLLAGGEETQYF
TRBJ1-4,-,-,TRBV27,TGTGCCAGCAGTTTATCGCTAGGACAGACAAATGAAAAACTGTTTTTT,CASSLSLGQTNEKLFF
TRBJ2-2,-,-,TRBV6-5,TGTGCCAGCAGTTACTCGCCGGATAACACCGGGGAGCTGTTTTTT,CASSYSPDNTGELFF
TRBJ2-5,-,many,TRBV7-7,TGTGCTAGCAGCTTAGGCCCAGAACCAGGAGGGACCCAGTACTTC,CASSLGPEPGGTQYF
TRBJ2-7,TRBD1,-,TRBV19,TGTGCCACCGGTTTAGGGACAGGATCCTACGAGCAGTACTTC,CATGLGTGSYEQYF
TRBJ2-7,-,many,TRBV2,TGTGCCAGCAGTTCCGGATCCCTCTCCTACGAGCAGTACTTC,CASSSGSLSYEQYF
TRBJ1-2,TRBD1,many,TRBV12-3/TRBV12-4,TGTGCCAGCAGACCCTGGGACAGGGGTAAGGGCTACACCTTC,CASRPWDRGKGYTF
TRBJ1-1,-,few,TRBV5-1,TGCGCCAGCAGCTTGGCGGGTCCCACGAACACTGAAGCTTTCTTT,CASSLAGPTNTEAFF
TRBJ2-5,-,-,TRBV9,TGTGCCAGCAGCGTAGTGTCCTCCCCGCAAGAGACCCAGTACTTC,CASSVVSSPQETQYF
TRBJ1-5,-,once,TRBV6-1,TGTGCCAGCAGTGGAGACACTTATAGCAATCAGCCCCAGCATTTT,CASSGDTYSNQPQHF
TRBJ1-2,-,-,TRBV24-1,TGTGCCACTCCTGCTGTGGTCTCCACGGGCAACTATGGCTACACCTTC,CATPAVVSTGNYGYTF
TRBJ2-4,-,many,TRBV6-1,TGTGCCAGCAGTGAGCCTAGACTCCGGGTAGCCAAAAACATTCAGTACTTC,CASSEPRLRVAKNIQYF
TRBJ1-1,TRBD1,-,TRBV12-3/TRBV12-4,TGTGCCAGCAGTTGGGGACAGAGTAGCACTGAAGCTTTCTTT,CASSWGQSSTEAFF
TRBJ2-7,-,many,TRBV4-3,TGCGCCAGCAGCCACCAGGGGCGTATCTCGGACGAGCAGTACTTC,CASSHQGRISDEQYF
TRBJ2-2,-,-,TRBV6-1,TGTGCCAGCAGTTTAGCGCCAACCCCCACCGGGGAGCTGTTTTTT,CASSLAPTPTGELFF
TRBJ1-5,TRBD1,-,TRBV4-1,TGCGCCAGCAGCCACCCGGGACAGGGGCGTAATCAGCCCCAGCATTTT,CASSHPGQGRNQPQHF
TRBJ2-3,-,many,TRBV12-3/TRBV12-4,TGTGCCAGCAGGCAAATAGGGACTTCCACAGATACGCAGTATTTT,CASRQIGTSTDTQYF
TRBJ1-3,-,-,TRBV6-1,TGTGCCAGCAGAAGGACGATCTCTGGAAACACTATATATTTT,CASRRTISGNTIYF
TRBJ1-1,TRBD1,many,TRBV7-2,TGTGCCAGCAGCCCCATCCCGGGACAGATGAACACTGAAGCTTTCTTT,CASSPIPGQMNTEAFF
TRBJ1-2,TRBD1,many,TRBV29-1,TGCAGCGTTGAAGAGGGACAGCGAAACTATGGCTACACCTTC,CSVEEGQRNYGYTF
TRBJ1-1,-,many,TRBV4-1,TGCGCCAGCAGTCCCGACAGCCTTTGGACTGAAGCTTTCTTT,CASSPDSLWTEAFF
TRBJ2-7,-,many,TRBV12-3/TRBV12-4,TGTGCCAGCAGTTTTAGGGCAGGGAACTCCTACGAGCAGTACTTC,CASSFRAGNSYEQYF
TRBJ2-5,TRBD2,-,TRBV12-3/TRBV12-4,TGTGCCAGCAGTAAGGGTAGCGGGTACCAAGAGACCCAGTACTTC,CASSKGSGYQETQYF
TRBJ1-5,-,many,TRBV2,TGTGCCAGCAGGGGGGGGACAAGCGATCAGCCCCAGCATTTT,CASRGGTSDQPQHF
TRBJ1-1,-,many,TRBV28,TGTGCCAGCAGTTTATCCGGGTATAGGGAAATGAACACTGAAGCTTTCTTT,CASSLSGYREMNTEAFF
TRBJ1-1,-,many,TRBV9,TGTGCCAGCAGCGAGGGGAGTGGGGGCGGTGAAGCTTTCTTT,CASSEGSGGGEAFF
TRBJ1-2,-,many,TRBV4-2,TGTGCCAGCAGCCAAGATGGTCCGGGGAATCTCCTCTATGGCTACACCTTC,CASSQDGPGNLLYGYTF
TRBJ1-5,-,few,TRBV6-1,TGTGCCAGCAGGACGGGGTACAATCAGCCCCAGCATTTT,CASRTGYNQPQHF
TRBJ1-6,-,-,TRBV6-1,TGTGCCAGCACCGTCGGGGATTCACCCCTCCACTTT,CASTVGDSPLHF
TRBJ1-2,-,-,TRBV12-3/TRBV12-4,TGTGCCAGCAGTTTTGGGCAGTATGGCTACACCTTC,CASSFGQYGYTF
TRBJ2-5,-,many,TRBV2,TGTGCCAGCAGTGAAGCACGGGTCCCTGGCCAGACCCAGTACTTC,CASSEARVPGQTQYF
TRBJ2-6,-,few,TRBV27,TGTGCCAGCAGTTTATCCGGGGGACGACAAGCTGGGGCCAACGTCCTGACTTTC,CASSLSGGRQAGANVLTF
TRBJ1-1,-,many,TRBV20-1,TGCAGTGCTAGAGTGGTCCGGGGGGGTGAAGCTTTCTTT,CSARVVRGGEAFF
TRBJ2-5,TRBD2,-,TRBV20-1,TGCAGTACCAAGGGTGGTAGCGGGGTTCAAGAGACCCAGTACTTC,CSTKGGSGVQETQYF
TRBJ1-2,-,many,TRBV27,TGTGCCAGCAGTCAGGACAGAGCTAACTATGGCTACACCTTC,CASSQDRANYGYTF
TRBJ2-5,-,many,TRBV12-3/TRBV12-4,TGTGCCAGCAGTTTATCCCCTTTGGGAGAGACCCAGTACTTC,CASSLSPLGETQYF
TRBJ1-5,-,many,TRBV6-2/TRBV6-3,TGTGCCAGCAGTTACAGCGTAGGTTGGGGGTCTCAGCCCCAGCATTTT,CASSYSVGWGSQPQHF
TRBJ1-3,TRBD1,many,TRBV5-1,TGCGCCAGCAGCTTGACAGGGGGCTCTGGAAACACCATATATTTT,CASSLTGGSGNTIYF
TRBJ2-7,-,many,TRBV10-3,TGTGCCATCAGTGAGGGGGACCTAAGCTCCTACGAGCAGTACTTC,CAISEGDLSSYEQYF
TRBJ1-5,-,many,TRBV19,TGTGCCAGTAGTCGCGATTGGGGAAGGTTCCAGCATTTT,CASSRDWGRFQHF
TRBJ2-7,TRBD2,many,TRBV2,TGTGCCAGCAGTACAGCGGGAGTGGATGAGCAGTACTTC,CASSTAGVDEQYF
TRBJ1-1,-,many,TRBV30,TGTGCCTGGAGCGCAACAGTGAACACTGAAGCTTTCTTT,CAWSATVNTEAFF